Listed below are T cell receptor beta chains from one sample, sequenced in a study of T-cell reconstitution after alpha-beta-depleted transplantation in children. TCRdb ran MiXCR on the PCR reads and lists one entry per CDR3 protein. The data contain just over 350,000 distinct CDR3 sequences, 13% of them singletons. The specimen was PBMCs, collected from the stem cell graft. All receptors come from a human donor who donated a stem cell graft to a child with Fanconi anemia. The CDR3 runs from the conserved cysteine through the conserved F or W. Each record gives: clone size, D gene, J gene, V gene, CDR3 protein, CDR3 DNA. A D gene is named only where the DNA matches it firmly. Size tells how often a clone was seen (once, few, many) or the class of an expanded clone, and some rows leave it out.

size: .
D: .
J: TRBJ2-5
V: TRBV11-2
CDR3: CASSTIGGPVETQYF
DNA: TGTGCCAGCAGCACGATTGGGGGGCCAGTGGAGACCCAGTACTTC

size: .
D: TRBD2
J: TRBJ2-1
V: TRBV4-2
CDR3: CASSQVRPSGGNEQFF
DNA: TGTGCCAGCAGCCAAGTTCGGCCTAGCGGGGGCAATGAGCAGTTCTTC

size: .
D: .
J: TRBJ1-4
V: TRBV5-1
CDR3: CASHDPQGANEKLFF
DNA: TGCGCCAGCCATGACCCTCAGGGAGCTAATGAAAAACTGTTTTTT

size: once
D: .
J: TRBJ2-1
V: TRBV3-1
CDR3: CASSQGDLGEQFF
DNA: TGTGCCAGCAGCCAGGGCGACCTTGGAGAGCAGTTCTTC

size: .
D: .
J: TRBJ2-6
V: TRBV27
CDR3: CASSFNRAGANVLTF
DNA: TGTGCCAGCAGCTTTAACAGGGCTGGGGCCAACGTCCTGACTTTC

size: many
D: .
J: TRBJ2-7
V: TRBV7-2
CDR3: CASSFTGYEQYF
DNA: TGTGCCAGCAGCTTCACAGGGTACGAGCAGTACTTC

size: once
D: .
J: TRBJ2-3
V: TRBV20-1
CDR3: CSARDPSSSPDTQYF
DNA: TGCAGTGCTAGAGATCCATCTAGCTCGCCAGATACGCAGTATTTT

size: many
D: TRBD1
J: TRBJ1-4
V: TRBV7-9
CDR3: CASSSPGQPNEKLFF
DNA: TGTGCCAGCAGCTCGCCGGGACAGCCTAATGAAAAACTGTTTTTT

size: few
D: .
J: TRBJ1-1
V: TRBV3-1
CDR3: CASSQRDVGEAGAFF
DNA: TGTGCCAGCAGCCAACGAGATGTGGGGGAGGCCGGGGCTTTCTTT

size: many
D: .
J: TRBJ1-1
V: TRBV28
CDR3: CASSLSNLIEAFF
DNA: TGTGCCAGCAGTTTAAGTAATCTAATAGAAGCTTTCTTT

size: many
D: .
J: TRBJ1-1
V: TRBV30
CDR3: CAWNFGYTEAFF
DNA: TGTGCCTGGAATTTTGGGTACACTGAAGCTTTCTTT

size: many
D: .
J: TRBJ2-3
V: TRBV27
CDR3: CASSNPRSVPFTDTQYF
DNA: TGTGCCAGCAGTAACCCCCGGTCCGTCCCCTTCACAGATACGCAGTATTTT

size: .
D: .
J: TRBJ1-1
V: TRBV10-3
CDR3: CAISESRGGEAEAFF
DNA: TGTGCCATCAGTGAGTCGAGAGGTGGGGAAGCTGAAGCTTTCTTT

size: .
D: .
J: TRBJ2-3
V: TRBV12-3/TRBV12-4
CDR3: CASSHGQSRTDTQYF
DNA: TGTGCCAGCAGTCACGGACAGTCACGCACAGATACGCAGTATTTT

size: .
D: .
J: TRBJ1-1
V: TRBV7-9
CDR3: CASSYPRGAGTEAFF
DNA: TGTGCCAGCAGTTACCCTCGGGGGGCAGGCACTGAAGCTTTCTTT

size: .
D: .
J: TRBJ2-5
V: TRBV27
CDR3: CASSLRRSAQETQYF
DNA: TGTGCCAGCAGTTTAAGGAGGTCAGCACAAGAGACCCAGTACTTC

size: few
D: TRBD1
J: TRBJ1-1
V: TRBV4-3
CDR3: CASSQAKGQRHFF
DNA: TGCGCCAGCAGCCAAGCCAAGGGACAGCGCCATTTCTTT

size: .
D: .
J: TRBJ1-5
V: TRBV2
CDR3: CASSVEGGGNQPQHF
DNA: TGTGCCAGCAGTGTGGAGGGGGGAGGCAATCAGCCCCAGCATTTT

size: .
D: .
J: TRBJ1-3
V: TRBV20-1
CDR3: CSARDYYGGSGNTIYF
DNA: TGCAGTGCTAGAGATTATTACGGCGGCTCTGGAAACACCATATATTTT

size: .
D: .
J: TRBJ1-2
V: TRBV29-1
CDR3: CSVEEEGGYTF
DNA: TGCAGCGTTGAAGAGGAGGGAGGCTACACCTTC

size: .
D: TRBD2
J: TRBJ2-1
V: TRBV3-1
CDR3: CASSQARGGGFWQFF
DNA: TGTGCCAGCAGCCAGGCTCGGGGGGGCGGTTTTTGGCAGTTCTTC

size: .
D: .
J: TRBJ1-2
V: TRBV15
CDR3: CATSRDYNSYGYTF
DNA: TGTGCCACCAGCAGAGATTATAACAGCTATGGCTACACCTTC

size: many
D: TRBD1
J: TRBJ1-1
V: TRBV4-3
CDR3: CASTHQTGDVVAFF
DNA: TGCGCCAGCACCCACCAGACAGGGGACGTCGTAGCTTTCTTT

size: few
D: .
J: TRBJ2-5
V: TRBV11-1
CDR3: CASSLSVKSGVMYQETQYF
DNA: TGTGCCAGCAGCCTTAGTGTCAAGTCGGGGGTAATGTACCAAGAGACCCAGTACTTC

size: .
D: .
J: TRBJ1-2
V: TRBV15
CDR3: CATSSGTRRSGYTF
DNA: TGTGCCACCAGCAGTGGGACAAGGAGAAGTGGCTACACCTTC

size: few
D: .
J: TRBJ2-3
V: TRBV27
CDR3: CASSTYSSSTDTQYF
DNA: TGTGCCAGCAGCACGTACTCTTCTAGCACAGATACGCAGTATTTT

size: many
D: TRBD1
J: TRBJ2-2
V: TRBV7-8
CDR3: CASRSGTGAAGELFF
DNA: TGTGCCAGCAGGTCCGGGACAGGGGCCGCCGGGGAGCTGTTTTTT

size: many
D: .
J: TRBJ2-1
V: TRBV28
CDR3: CASSLPEWDEQFF
DNA: TGTGCCAGCAGTTTGCCTGAGTGGGATGAGCAGTTCTTC

size: many
D: .
J: TRBJ1-3
V: TRBV7-2
CDR3: CASSLAAGTGNTIYF
DNA: TGTGCCAGCAGCTTAGCGGCAGGGACTGGAAACACCATATATTTT

size: .
D: .
J: TRBJ2-1
V: TRBV5-1
CDR3: CASRGMGEQFF
DNA: TGCGCCAGCAGGGGAATGGGTGAGCAGTTCTTC

size: few
D: .
J: TRBJ2-6
V: TRBV20-1
CDR3: CSASSGHLSGANVLTF
DNA: TGCAGTGCGTCATCGGGACACCTCTCTGGGGCCAACGTCCTGACTTTC

size: many
D: .
J: TRBJ1-1
V: TRBV9
CDR3: CASSEPAAVGPDTEAFF
DNA: TGTGCCAGCAGCGAGCCCGCGGCGGTGGGGCCTGACACTGAAGCTTTCTTT

size: .
D: TRBD1
J: TRBJ1-2
V: TRBV12-3/TRBV12-4
CDR3: CASSSRWTGYGYTF
DNA: TGTGCCAGCAGTTCCAGATGGACAGGCTATGGCTACACCTTC

size: many
D: .
J: TRBJ1-2
V: TRBV11-2
CDR3: CASSLTSGIYGYTF
DNA: TGTGCCAGCAGCTTAACTTCAGGGATCTATGGCTACACCTTC

size: few
D: .
J: TRBJ2-1
V: TRBV20-1
CDR3: CSAPDSSSYNEQFF
DNA: TGCAGTGCCCCTGACAGCAGCTCCTACAATGAGCAGTTCTTC

size: .
D: .
J: TRBJ2-3
V: TRBV3-1
CDR3: CASSHYTDTQYF
DNA: TGTGCCAGCAGTCACTACACAGATACGCAGTATTTT

size: .
D: .
J: TRBJ2-5
V: TRBV7-2
CDR3: CASSLAGARETQYF
DNA: TGTGCCAGCAGCTTAGCAGGGGCAAGAGAGACCCAGTACTTC